These 22 T cell receptor beta chains share one sample of origin, sequenced in a study of T cell responses to AZD1222 COVID-19 vaccine. Generated by immunoSEQ multiplex PCR, the TCRdb table keeps only in-frame clones and is missing some. Of about 140,000 clones in the sample, about nine tenths were seen once. The specimen comprised peripheral blood, sampled on day 0 of AZD1222 vaccination. These receptors all come from an adult in good health.

The chain employs TRBV2 and TRBJ1-2, with no clear D. Between the trimmed V and J ends, which lost 7 bases and 2 bases, there was a span of 17 bases. Germline lookup yields CDR1 SNHLY and CDR2 FYNNEI. CDR3 length: 15 residues. The CDR3 nucleotides read TGTGCCAGCACCGCCCCCAGAGAAACGAACTATGGCTACACCTTC. It translates to CASTAPRETNYGYTF.

This clone was seen once. The chain links TRBV27 to TRBJ1-6; tentatively, D is TRBD1 (6 bases). CDR1 and CDR2 from the germline V gene are MNHEY and SMNVEV (reference sequence). Trimming stripped 7 bases from V and 4 bases from J, with 14 bases between. The length of the CDR3 is 15 residues. CDR3 DNA sequence: TGTGCCAGCACGGGGGCGCGAGGGTATAATTCACCCCTCCACTTT. Translated, it gives CASTGARGYNSPLHF.

The DNA of the CDR3 is TGTGCCAGCAGCACTCAAGAGACCCAGTACTTC. The encoded protein is CASSTQETQYF. The chain uses TRBV6-2 or TRBV6-3 and TRBJ2-5; no clear D. This CDR3 contains 11 residues. Germline CDR1 and CDR2: MNHEY and SVGEGT. Trimming removed 6 bases at V and 2 bases at J, with 4 bases between.

This sequence joins TRBV19 and TRBJ2-5; D remains ambiguous. V gave up 5 bases and J gave up 2 bases, with 12 bases separating them. The CDR3 contains 14 residues. Germline V CDR1 and CDR2: LNHDA, SQIVND (reference sequence). DNA for the CDR3: TGTGCCAGTAGTGACCGGGTCCTACAAGAGACCCAGTACTTC. Protein: CASSDRVLQETQYF.

The chain links TRBV24-1 to TRBJ2-1, with a weak D call TRBD2 (5 bases). V was cut by 5 bases and J by 9 bases, with 10 bases left in between. CDR1 is KGHDR, CDR2 SFDVKD, per germline. This CDR3 is 12 amino acids long. CDR3: CATSVGVGEQFF. The CDR3, as DNA: TGTGCCACCAGTGTCGGGGTAGGTGAGCAGTTCTTC.

This chain connects TRBV19 to TRBJ2-1; TRBD1 is a possible D gene (5 bases). The CDR3 consists of 13 residues. With 6 bases removed from V and 7 bases from J, the gap between germline ends came to 13 bases. Germline lookup yields CDR1 LNHDA and CDR2 SQIVND (reference sequence). As DNA, the CDR3 is TGTGCCAGTAGGCTCGGACACGGGAATGAGCAGTTCTTC. Protein: CASRLGHGNEQFF.

This chain links TRBV5-6 with TRBJ1-2; 7 bases align to TRBD1. V was pared by 7 bases and J by 4 bases, with 10 bases of the junction left unmatched. Germline CDR1 is SGHDT and CDR2 is YYEEEE. The CDR3 has 14 residues. The CDR3 sequence: CASSGGPNSYGYTF. CDR3 DNA: TGTGCCAGCTCAGGGGGACCCAACAGCTATGGCTACACCTTC.

The gene calls are TRBV7-6 and TRBJ2-5, with a weak D call TRBD2 (5 bases). The ends were cut back, 5 bases at V and 5 bases at J, with 9 bases in the middle. Germline lookup yields CDR1 SGHVS and CDR2 FNYEAQ. The CDR3 runs to 12 residues. Here the CDR3 reads CASSRGGETQYF. The CDR3 DNA sequence: TGTGCCAGCAGCCGGGGTGGCGAGACCCAGTACTTC.

The chain recombines TRBV27 with TRBJ1-6; tentative D call: TRBD1 (6 bases). The CDR3 is made up of 17 amino acids. V lost 7 bases to trimming and J lost 0 bases, with 16 bases between them. Germline V gives CDR1 MNHEY, CDR2 SMNVEV (reference sequence). The CDR3 is CASTLDRPSSYNSPLHF. CDR3 DNA: TGTGCCAGCACCCTAGACAGGCCAAGCTCCTATAATTCACCCCTCCACTTT.

The chain couples TRBV28 to TRBJ2-1, with TRBD2 as a possible D gene (7 bases). The CDR3 sequence is 18 residues long. Germline V gives CDR1 MDHEN, CDR2 SYDVKM. Trimming removed 6 bases from V and 3 bases from J, with 24 bases in between. CDR3 sequence (DNA): TGTGCCAGCAGCTCCTTTGGGGGCCCTAGCGGACGCTACAATGAGCAGTTCTTC. This codes for CASSSFGGPSGRYNEQFF.

The chain couples TRBV10-3 to TRBJ2-5; TRBD1 or TRBD2 may be the D gene (6 bases each). Per the germline V gene, CDR1 is ENHRY and CDR2 is SYGVKD. The V end was cut by 2 bases, the J end by 2 bases, with 12 bases between. This CDR3 comprises 15 residues. The CDR3 nucleotides read TGTGCCATCAGTGAGGTGGGGGGCATTCAAGAGACCCAGTACTTC. Its protein product is CAISEVGGIQETQYF.

J is TRBJ1-2 and V is TRBV5-4, with 7 bases that match TRBD1. Germline V lookup: CDR1 SGHNT, CDR2 YYREEE (reference sequence). This CDR3 is 13 amino acids long. V lost 9 bases to trimming and J lost 5 bases; unmatched junction nucleotides: 10. The CDR3 region is CATPRGRGYGYTF. The CDR3 bases are TGTGCCACACCTAGGGGGCGCGGGTATGGCTACACCTTC. Together with reference TRBV5-4 and TRBJ1-2, the CDR3 gives the full variable domain: ETGVTQSPTHLIKTRGQQVTLRCSSQSGHNTVSWYQQALGQGPQFIFQYYREEENGRGNFPPRFSGLQFPNYSSELNVNALELDDSALYLCATPRGRGYGYTFGSGTRLTVV.

The chain is built from TRBV5-4 and TRBJ2-1; D is uncertain. The germline V and J ends were trimmed by 4 bases and 3 bases, with 11 bases remaining between them. The CDR3 is 14 residues long. Germline CDR1 reads SGHNT; CDR2 reads YYREEE (reference sequence). CDR3 in amino acids: CASSPASNYNEQFF. In nucleotides, the CDR3 is TGTGCCAGCAGCCCAGCGTCCAACTACAATGAGCAGTTCTTC.

This sequence joins TRBV18 and TRBJ2-2; 7 bases fit TRBD2. J gave up 6 bases and V 0 bases, and 7 bases lay outside the gene matches. Germline assignment: CDR1 KGHSH and CDR2 LQKENI. This CDR3 contains 16 residues. CDR3 in DNA: TGTGCCAGCTCACCACCGACGGGAGGTATAGCCGGGGAGCTGTTTTTT. Protein sequence: CASSPPTGGIAGELFF. Filled out from reference TRBV18 and TRBJ2-2, the complete variable domain reads NAGVMQNPRHLVRRRGQEARLRCSPMKGHSHVYWYRQLPEEGLKFMVYLQKENIIDESGMPKERFSAEFPKEGPSILRIQQVVRGDSAAYFCASSPPTGGIAGELFFGEGSRLTVL.

This rearrangement joins TRBV2 to TRBJ1-1, with D maybe TRBD1 (6 bases). This CDR3 has 12 amino acids. V was trimmed by 4 bases and J by 6 bases, leaving 9 bases between them. CDR1 and CDR2 from the germline V gene are SNHLY and FYNNEI. The CDR3 reads CASSVQGPEAFF. For the CDR3, the DNA is TGTGCCAGCAGTGTACAGGGACCTGAAGCTTTCTTT.

This sequence joins TRBV12-5 and TRBJ2-2; D gene uncertain. Germline V gene data show CDR1 as LGHNT and CDR2 as FRNRAP. CDR3 length: 13 amino acids. The V end was cut by 2 bases, the J end by 2 bases, with 3 bases between. CDR3 in amino acids: CASGLFNTGELFF. DNA for the CDR3: TGTGCTAGTGGTTTGTTTAACACCGGGGAGCTGTTTTTT.

The chain is built from TRBV11-2 and TRBJ2-3; D is undetermined. Deletions cut 2 bases from V and 4 bases from J, with 16 bases between. Germline V lookup: CDR1 SGHAT, CDR2 FQNNGV. The CDR3 spans 16 residues. CDR3 DNA sequence: TGTGCCAGCAGCTTACGGTTGCTGGAGAGCTCAGATACGCAGTATTTT. This codes for CASSLRLLESSDTQYF.

This chain connects TRBV19 to TRBJ1-1; D unresolved. Between the trimmed V and J ends, which lost 6 bases and 0 bases, there was a span of 11 bases. The CDR3 loop spans 14 amino acids. Germline lookup yields CDR1 LNHDA and CDR2 SQIVND (reference sequence). Here the CDR3 reads CASRTDVMNTEAFF. Here the CDR3 DNA reads TGTGCCAGTAGAACGGATGTTATGAACACTGAAGCTTTCTTT.

The V call is TRBV28, the J call TRBJ1-1; no clear D gene. The germline V gene has CDR1 MDHEN and CDR2 SYDVKM. CDR3 length: 11 residues. Trimming removed 5 bases at V and 2 bases at J, with 3 bases between. CDR3 DNA: TGTGCCAGCAGTGCCAACACTGAAGCTTTCTTT. This encodes CASSANTEAFF.

The rearrangement joins TRBV7-9 to TRBJ1-3; D remains unclear. The CDR3 runs to 15 residues. The germline CDR1 and CDR2 sequences are SEHNR and FQNEAQ (reference sequence). Trimming stripped 1 base from V and 2 bases from J, with 9 bases between. The DNA of the CDR3 is TGTGCCAGCAGCTTAGTTTTGGGTACTGGAAACACCATATATTTT. This gives the protein CASSLVLGTGNTIYF.

The gene calls are TRBV4-1 and TRBJ1-1; weak D call: TRBD1 (6 bases). Germline V gene sequence: CDR1 MGHRA, CDR2 YSYEKL. The CDR3 is 15 residues long. V lost 1 base to trimming and J lost 1 base, with 10 bases between them. CDR3 sequence reads: CASSQVATGNTEAFF. For the CDR3, the DNA is TGCGCCAGCAGCCAAGTCGCGACAGGGAACACTGAAGCTTTCTTT.

The gene calls are TRBV5-4 and TRBJ2-3; 11 nucleotides agree with TRBD2. V lost 4 bases, J lost 4 bases, and 8 bases stayed unmatched. This CDR3 has 16 amino acids. Germline CDR1 and CDR2: SGHNT and YYREEE (reference sequence). As DNA, the CDR3 is TGTGCCAGCAGCCCCACTAGCGGGAGTGTTGCAGATACGCAGTATTTT. It specifies CASSPTSGSVADTQYF.